These 3 T cell receptor beta chains share one sample of origin, sequenced in a study of T cells after yellow fever vaccination. TCRdb redid the calling of the 5' RACE reads with MiXCR, one entry per CDR3 protein. The table records 70,000 to 80,000 distinct CDR3 sequences, more than 5.5% of them present only once. The sample here was CD8+ T cells sorted from PBMCs, taken around 10 days after the first yellow fever vaccination. The source of these receptors is a man in his late teens or twenties who received the YFV17D yellow fever vaccine.

This clonotype showed up many times. The chain recombines TRBV27 with TRBJ2-7; 7 nucleotides line up with TRBD1. Germline values: CDR1 MNHEY, CDR2 SMNVEV (reference sequence). There are 14 residues in the CDR3. V shed 5 bases, J shed 3 bases, and the junction held 7 bases outside the gene matches. Here the CDR3 reads CASSRRGQIYEQYF. In DNA, the CDR3 is TGTGCCAGCAGTAGAAGGGGACAGATCTACGAGCAGTACTTC.

In its sample, this clonotype was seen a few times. The gene calls are TRBV4-1 and TRBJ2-4; TRBD1 matches 8 bases. Germline V gene lookup returns CDR1 MGHRA and CDR2 YSYEKL. The CDR3 has 17 residues. Trimming removed 0 bases from V and 5 bases from J; junction bases left unmatched: 9. CDR3: CASSQDVGQGLQNIQYF. CDR3 nucleotide sequence: TGCGCCAGCAGCCAAGACGTAGGACAGGGTCTCCAAAACATTCAGTACTTC.

This clonotype turned up a few times. The genes are TRBV5-1 and TRBJ2-2; a weak D match, TRBD1 (5 bases). The CDR3 runs to 17 residues. The V end lost 2 bases, the J end lost 1 base, and 15 bases lay between the germline ends. The germline V gene encodes CDR1 SGHRS and CDR2 YFSETQ. The CDR3 here is CASSFRLGEVNTGELFF. The CDR3 DNA reads TGCGCCAGCAGCTTCCGGCTAGGGGAAGTGAACACCGGGGAGCTGTTTTTT.